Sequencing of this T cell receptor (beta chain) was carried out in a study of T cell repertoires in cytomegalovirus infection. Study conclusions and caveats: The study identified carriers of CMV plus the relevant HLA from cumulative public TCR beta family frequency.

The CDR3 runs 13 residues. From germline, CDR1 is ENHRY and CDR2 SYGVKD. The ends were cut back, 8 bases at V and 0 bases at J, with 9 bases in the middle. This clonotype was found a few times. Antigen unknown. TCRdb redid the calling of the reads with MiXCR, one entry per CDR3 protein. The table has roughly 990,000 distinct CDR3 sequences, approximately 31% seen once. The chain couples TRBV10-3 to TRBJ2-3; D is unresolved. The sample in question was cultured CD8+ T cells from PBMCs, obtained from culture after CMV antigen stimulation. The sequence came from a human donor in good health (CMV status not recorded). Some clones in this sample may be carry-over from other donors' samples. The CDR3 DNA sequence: TGTGCCATCCTAGATGGGAGCACAGATACGCAGTATTTT. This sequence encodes CAILDGSTDTQYF.